The rows below give T cell receptor beta chains drawn from one sample of a study of CD8+CD57+ T cells in acquired aplastic anemia. MiXCR, applied by TCRdb to the reads, yields one record per CDR3 protein. The data contain roughly 180,000 distinct CDR3 sequences, approximately 48% of them singletons. Material for sequencing was sorted CD4+, CD8+, or CD8+CD57+ T cells (not recorded which) from PBMCs. These receptors were taken from a human donor with aplastic anemia. Each CDR3 is given with its conserved first and last residue. Fields, in order: V gene, clone size, J gene, D gene, CDR3 DNA, CDR3 protein. D genes are given only for firm matches. Size tells how often a clone was seen (once, few, many) or the class of an expanded clone, and some rows leave it out.

v_gene: TRBV7-9; abundance: NA; j_gene: TRBJ1-1; d_gene: NA; CDR3nt: TGTGCCAGCAGCTTGACGAACACTGAAGCTTTCTTT; CDR3aa: CASSLTNTEAFF
v_gene: TRBV5-6; abundance: many; j_gene: TRBJ2-5; d_gene: NA; CDR3nt: TGTGCCAGCAGCTTTCGACGGTCCCAAGAGACCCAGTACTTC; CDR3aa: CASSFRRSQETQYF
v_gene: TRBV20-1; abundance: many; j_gene: TRBJ2-2; d_gene: NA; CDR3nt: TGCAGTGCTAGAGATCAGGGTACAGGGCGTTCCGGGGAGCTGTTTTTT; CDR3aa: CSARDQGTGRSGELFF
v_gene: TRBV2; abundance: many; j_gene: TRBJ2-3; d_gene: TRBD2; CDR3nt: TGTGCCAGCAGCTTAAGACGGGGGGGCCCCACAGATACGCAGTATTTT; CDR3aa: CASSLRRGGPTDTQYF
v_gene: TRBV24-1; abundance: few; j_gene: TRBJ2-3; d_gene: NA; CDR3nt: TGTGCCACCAGTGCGCTGTCGACAGATACGCAGTATTTT; CDR3aa: CATSALSTDTQYF
v_gene: TRBV4-1; abundance: many; j_gene: TRBJ1-5; d_gene: NA; CDR3nt: TGCGCCAGCAGCCAAGACTTTACGGGGAGGGCCCAGCATTTT; CDR3aa: CASSQDFTGRAQHF
v_gene: TRBV25-1; abundance: NA; j_gene: TRBJ2-1; d_gene: NA; CDR3nt: TGTGCCACGGTCCCCGGTAGGGGTGAGCAGTTCTTC; CDR3aa: CATVPGRGEQFF
v_gene: TRBV7-9; abundance: many; j_gene: TRBJ2-7; d_gene: TRBD2; CDR3nt: TGTGCCAGTGGACTAGCGGGGGGCTCCTACGAGCAGTACTTC; CDR3aa: CASGLAGGSYEQYF
v_gene: TRBV5-1; abundance: many; j_gene: TRBJ2-1; d_gene: TRBD1; CDR3nt: TGCGCCAGCAGCTTGGGACAGGGGTCCTACAATGAGCAGTTCTTC; CDR3aa: CASSLGQGSYNEQFF
v_gene: TRBV15; abundance: NA; j_gene: TRBJ2-3; d_gene: NA; CDR3nt: TGTGCCACCAGCAGAGACAGGGCAGCAGATACGCAGTATTTT; CDR3aa: CATSRDRAADTQYF